The 32 T cell receptor beta chains below come from one sample, sequenced in a study of OX40 agonist ivuxolimab in advanced cancers. Only in-frame clones appear in the TCRdb table, and some are missing; sequencing was by immunoSEQ multiplex PCR. The table has 50,000 to 70,000 clones, under 90% seen once. The sequencing here drew on CD4+ or CD8+ T cells sorted from blood, taken in a trial of the OX40 agonist ivuxolimab. The receptor source for this set is an adult with an advanced solid tumor such as melanoma, head and neck, liver or kidney cancer.

This clone was counted only a few times. This chain uses TRBV30 with TRBJ1-1; no definite D call. The germline V and J ends were trimmed by 1 base and 3 bases, with 12 bases remaining between them. Germline CDR1 and CDR2: GTSNPN and SVGIG (reference sequence). CDR3 length: 14 residues. The CDR3, as DNA: TGTGCCTGGAGTGAGGGAGGATTGGACACTGAAGCTTTCTTT. Translated, it gives CAWSEGGLDTEAFF. The whole variable domain, remainder taken from reference TRBV30 and TRBJ1-1, is SQTIHQWPATLVQPVGSPLSLECTVEGTSNPNLYWYRQAAGRGLQLLFYSVGIGQISSEVPQNLSASRPQDRQFILSSKKLLLSDSGFYLCAWSEGGLDTEAFFGQGTRLTVV.

The chain links TRBV2 to TRBJ2-7, with D perhaps matching TRBD2 (6 bases). CDR1 and CDR2 from the germline V gene are SNHLY and FYNNEI. This CDR3 contains 15 residues. The V and J ends lost 6 bases and 2 bases respectively, with 17 bases between them. The CDR3 DNA is TGTGCCAGCAGGAAAGGGGCGGGGTTCACCTACGAGCAGTACTTC. Protein product: CASRKGAGFTYEQYF.

In nucleotides, the CDR3 is TGTGCCAGCAGCCAAGATCGGACAGGGCCGGGCACTGAAGCTTTCTTT. Translated: CASSQDRTGPGTEAFF. This rearrangement joins TRBV14 to TRBJ1-1; TRBD1 aligns across 8 bases. Germline CDR1 SGHDN, CDR2 FVKESK. V was clipped by 0 bases and J by 4 bases; unmatched bases: 7. The CDR3 spans 16 residues.

The V call is TRBV5-6, the J call TRBJ1-3; 7 positions match TRBD1. The length of the CDR3 is 14 residues. From germline, CDR1 is SGHDT and CDR2 YYEEEE. Losses at the gene ends were 6 bases for V and 0 bases for J; bases not matched to a gene: 3. Here the CDR3 reads CASKHRGSGNTIYF. DNA of the CDR3: TGTGCCAGCAAGCACAGGGGCTCTGGAAACACCATATATTTT. The variable domain in full, with the rest retrieved from reference TRBV5-6 and TRBJ1-3, is DAGVTQSPTHLIKTRGQQVTLRCSPKSGHDTVSWYQQALGQGPQFIFQYYEEEERQRGNFPDRFSGHQFPNYSSELNVNALLLGDSALYLCASKHRGSGNTIYFGEGSWLTVV.

This chain connects TRBV5-3 to TRBJ2-1, with D tentatively TRBD1 or TRBD2 (6 bases each). TRBV5-3 is an open reading frame whose function is uncertain. V lost 4 bases, J lost 3 bases, and 23 bases lay in between. This CDR3 is 18 amino acids long. The CDR3 loop is CARSPSAGSGGIYNEQFF. CDR3 nucleotide sequence: TGTGCCAGAAGCCCCTCCGCCGGGAGTGGGGGCATCTACAATGAGCAGTTCTTC.

The chain links TRBV2 to TRBJ2-4; D might be TRBD1 or TRBD2, each matching 5 bases. The CDR3 spans 10 residues. V was pared by 6 bases and J by 12 bases, with 9 bases between. Germline V gives CDR1 SNHLY, CDR2 FYNNEI. CDR3 amino acids: CASSGDPQYF. The CDR3, as DNA: TGTGCCAGCAGCGGGGACCCTCAGTACTTC. Based on the CDR3 plus reference TRBV2 and TRBJ2-4, the full variable domain is EPEVTQTPSHQVTQMGQEVILRCVPISNHLYFYWYRQILGQKVEFLVSFYNNEISEKSEIFDDQFSVERPDGSNFTLKIRSTKLEDSAMYFCASSGDPQYFGAGTRLSVL.

This chain links TRBV27 with TRBJ2-7; 13 nucleotides align to TRBD2. The CDR3 extends over 17 amino acids. V dropped 2 bases and J dropped 0; count of bases not matched to a gene: 4. Germline V gene sequence: CDR1 MNHEY, CDR2 SMNVEV (reference sequence). In nucleotides, the CDR3 is TGTGCCAGCAGTTTAAAGGGACTAGCGGGATTCTCCTACGAGCAGTACTTC. Translating gives CASSLKGLAGFSYEQYF.

The V and J genes are TRBV28 and TRBJ2-5; no clear D. This CDR3 spans 11 amino acids. Germline V gene sequence: CDR1 MDHEN, CDR2 SYDVKM. V lost 6 bases and J lost 3, with 5 bases in between. The CDR3 loop is CASSPKETQYF. As DNA, the CDR3 is TGTGCCAGCAGCCCAAAAGAGACCCAGTACTTC.

The chain employs TRBV11-2 and TRBJ2-1; D gene uncertain. Germline V gives CDR1 SGHAT, CDR2 FQNNGV. This CDR3 contains 11 residues. V was trimmed by 6 bases and J by 10 bases, leaving 10 bases between them. The CDR3 DNA sequence: TGTGCCAGCAGGCTATACGACGAGCAGTTCTTC. Amino acid sequence: CASRLYDEQFF.

The rearrangement uses TRBV29-1 and TRBJ1-1; TRBD1 is a possible D gene (6 bases). The CDR3 extends over 12 amino acids. Germline V CDR1 and CDR2: SQVTM, ANQGSEA. Trimming took off 4 bases at V and 9 bases at J, with 15 bases between the two ends. Here the CDR3 DNA reads TGCAGCGTTGTAAGGGGGACCCAACAAGCTTTCTTT. Its translation: CSVVRGTQQAFF. Complete variable domain (other parts from reference TRBV29-1 and TRBJ1-1): SAVISQKPSRDICQRGTSLTIQCQVDSQVTMMFWYRQQPGQSLTLIATANQGSEATYESGFVIDKFPISRPNLTFSTLTVSNMSPEDSSIYLCSVVRGTQQAFFGQGTRLTVV.

This rearrangement joins TRBV9 to TRBJ2-7; 9 bases align to TRBD1. The CDR3 is 14 amino acids. The V segment lost 3 bases and the J segment 2 bases; nucleotides outside the gene matches: 3. Germline CDR1 is SGDLS and CDR2 is YYNGEE. CDR3 sequence: CASSAQGATYEQYF. DNA for the CDR3: TGTGCCAGCAGCGCACAGGGGGCTACCTACGAGCAGTACTTC. The full variable domain, rest sourced from reference TRBV9 and TRBJ2-7, is DSGVTQTPKHLITATGQRVTLRCSPRSGDLSVYWYQQSLDQGLQFLIQYYNGEERAKGNILERFSAQQFPDLHSELNLSSLELGDSALYFCASSAQGATYEQYFGPGTRLTVT.

This clone has just a few counts. The chain couples TRBV6-6 to TRBJ1-5; D is unresolved. The CDR3 totals 12 residues. V was shortened by 11 bases and J by 10 bases, with 18 bases between the two germline ends. CDR1 and CDR2 from the germline V gene are MNHNY and SVGAGI (reference sequence). The CDR3 sequence: CAAEDGVYPQHF. DNA of the CDR3: TGTGCCGCCGAGGACGGCGTCTATCCCCAGCATTTT.

The genes are TRBV5-6 and TRBJ1-4, with TRBD1 identical over 7 bases. CDR3 length: 14 residues. Per germline, CDR1 SGHDT and CDR2 YYEEEE. The V segment lost 5 bases and the J segment 3 bases; nucleotides outside the gene matches: 4. The CDR3 DNA reads as TGTGCCAGCAGAAAGGGACAGTCTAATGAAAAACTGTTTTTT. The encoded protein is CASRKGQSNEKLFF.

The chain has TRBV5-6 and TRBJ2-5; perhaps TRBD1 as D (5 bases). Germline CDR1 and CDR2: SGHDT and YYEEEE. The CDR3 loop spans 13 amino acids. The V and J ends lost 2 bases and 3 bases respectively, with 8 bases between them. CDR3 sequence: CASSFIREETQYF. The CDR3 DNA is TGTGCCAGCAGCTTCATCAGGGAAGAGACCCAGTACTTC.

The sample holds a few counts of this clone. The CDR3 protein is CASSRGNNQPQHF. The CDR3 coding sequence is TGTGCCAGCAGCCGGGGCAACAATCAGCCCCAGCATTTT. The chain links TRBV2 to TRBJ1-5; D possibly corresponds to TRBD1 (5 bases). CDR3 size: 13 residues. Per the germline V gene, CDR1 is SNHLY and CDR2 is FYNNEI. Trimming pared 6 bases from V and 3 bases from J, leaving 9 bases between. The whole variable domain, remainder taken from reference TRBV2 and TRBJ1-5, is EPEVTQTPSHQVTQMGQEVILRCVPISNHLYFYWYRQILGQKVEFLVSFYNNEISEKSEIFDDQFSVERPDGSNFTLKIRSTKLEDSAMYFCASSRGNNQPQHFGDGTRLSIL.

This clone is classed as medium-sized (0.01 to 0.1%). The chain combines TRBV18 with TRBJ2-2; 8 positions agree with TRBD1. The V gene end was trimmed by 4 bases and the J gene end by 3 bases; junction bases not matched to a gene: 7. This CDR3 is 16 amino acids long. From germline, CDR1 is KGHSH and CDR2 LQKENI. CDR3 residues: CASSQRQGRDTGELFF. CDR3 coding DNA: TGTGCCAGCTCACAGAGACAGGGGCGGGACACCGGGGAGCTGTTTTTT.

The chain joins TRBV19 to TRBJ2-7; the D is unclear. Germline V gene lookup returns CDR1 LNHDA and CDR2 SQIVND (reference sequence). Trimming pared 5 bases from V and 7 bases from J, leaving 9 bases between. The CDR3 has 11 amino acids. The CDR3 loop is CASSLDREQYF. CDR3 sequence (DNA): TGTGCCAGTAGTCTTGATCGGGAGCAGTACTTC.

The chain couples TRBV4-2 to TRBJ2-1; the D gene is possibly TRBD2 (5 bases). The length of the CDR3 is 15 residues. V was pared by 0 bases and J by 9 bases, with 15 bases between. CDR1 is LGHNA and CDR2 is YNFKEQ in the germline V gene. CDR3 in amino acids: CASSQEGASTSEQFF. CDR3 sequence (DNA): TGTGCCAGCAGCCAAGAGGGAGCTAGTACGAGTGAGCAGTTCTTC.

The chain links TRBV18 to TRBJ1-1; 10 bases agree with TRBD1. The CDR3 spans 15 residues. V was pared by 2 bases and J by 1 base, with 1 base of the junction left unmatched. Germline values: CDR1 KGHSH, CDR2 LQKENI. The CDR3 region is CASSPDRGRNTEAFF. DNA of the CDR3: TGTGCCAGCTCACCAGACAGGGGGCGGAACACTGAAGCTTTCTTT.

The gene calls are TRBV28 and TRBJ2-7; no firm D call. V gave up 7 bases and J gave up 2 bases, with 12 bases separating them. CDR3 size: 13 residues. Germline-derived CDR1 and CDR2 are MDHEN and SYDVKM. The CDR3 bases are TGTGCCAGCACACAGACCCCAGCCTACGAGCAGTACTTC. Translation: CASTQTPAYEQYF.

This rearrangement joins TRBV5-1 to TRBJ1-6; the match to TRBD1 covers 9 bases. The J segment lost 9 bases and the V segment lost 1 base, leaving 8 bases of the junction unmatched. The V gene's germline CDR1 is SGHRS and CDR2 YFSETQ. The CDR3 sequence is 16 residues long. The CDR3 loop is CASSLTTGGNRSPLHF. The CDR3 DNA follows: TGCGCCAGCAGCTTGACCACAGGGGGCAATCGTTCACCCCTCCACTTT.

The chain is built from TRBV19 and TRBJ1-5; D gene ambiguous. V lost 6 bases, J lost 0 bases, and 12 bases lay in between. The CDR3 sequence is 15 residues long. The germline gives CDR1 LNHDA, CDR2 SQIVND (reference sequence). The chain's CDR3 is CASSRGRYSNQPQHF. The CDR3 DNA follows: TGTGCCAGTAGCCGCGGACGGTATAGCAATCAGCCCCAGCATTTT.

This sequence joins TRBV5-4 and TRBJ2-3; D is unresolved. This CDR3 is 14 amino acids long. Trimming left V 2 bases short and J 2 bases short, with 9 bases between. CDR1 and CDR2 from the germline V gene are SGHNT and YYREEE (reference sequence). CDR3 nucleotides: TGTGCCAGCAGCTTACCTGGGTCCACAGATACGCAGTATTTT. Protein product: CASSLPGSTDTQYF.

This rearrangement joins TRBV5-4 to TRBJ2-3, with 10 positions matching TRBD1. Germline V CDR1 and CDR2: SGHNT, YYREEE (reference sequence). V shed 4 bases, J shed 6 bases, and the junction held 11 bases outside the gene matches. The length of the CDR3 is 16 residues. CDR3 bases: TGTGCCAGCAGCCGGACCGGGACAGGGGTTCCCGATACGCAGTATTTT. Translation: CASSRTGTGVPDTQYF.

This clone was seen only a few times. The chain combines TRBV28 with TRBJ1-1, with D maybe TRBD1 (6 bases). The germline V gene has CDR1 MDHEN and CDR2 SYDVKM. This CDR3 region has 14 residues. Between the trimmed V and J ends, which lost 2 bases and 5 bases, there was a span of 12 bases. The CDR3 DNA reads as TGTGCCAGCAGTTTAGGAGGGGGGAAAACTGAAGCTTTCTTT. Residues: CASSLGGGKTEAFF.

The chain employs TRBV5-4 and TRBJ2-5; 7 positions match TRBD2. CDR1 is SGHNT and CDR2 is YYREEE in the germline V gene (reference sequence). The CDR3 runs to 15 residues. V lost 1 base to trimming and J lost 5 bases; unmatched junction nucleotides: 8. CDR3 sequence: CASSLIGNGGETQYF. The CDR3 nucleotides read TGTGCCAGCAGCTTGATCGGGAACGGGGGGGAGACCCAGTACTTC.

The chain employs TRBV4-1 and TRBJ1-2; D call uncertain. V was clipped by 4 bases and J by 4 bases, with 10 bases between them. Germline V gives CDR1 MGHRA, CDR2 YSYEKL. CDR3 length equals 13 residues. The CDR3 sequence is CASSLSGTYGYTF. The CDR3 bases are TGCGCCAGCAGCCTCTCTGGTACCTATGGCTACACCTTC.

The V call is TRBV21-1, the J call TRBJ2-1; TRBD2, the table's D call, lacks a check against the DNA. TRBV21-1 is an annotated pseudogene. The CDR3 is made up of 14 amino acids. Written as DNA, the CDR3 is TGTGCCAGCCCCCAGGGACTAGCTCCCGATGAGCAGTTCTTC. Protein sequence: CASPQGLAPDEQFF.

The rearrangement links TRBV5-1 to TRBJ1-3; possible D gene TRBD1, 5 bases. Germline V CDR1 and CDR2: SGHRS, YFSETQ. This CDR3 region has 16 residues. Trimming left V 0 bases short and J 3 bases short, with 13 bases between. The CDR3 is CASSLGQITGGNTIYF. CDR3 coding DNA: TGCGCCAGCAGCTTGGGACAGATAACGGGTGGAAACACCATATATTTT.

This chain joins TRBV5-8 and TRBJ2-1; 13 bases align to TRBD2. Germline CDR1 and CDR2: SGHTS and YDEGEE. J gave up 9 bases and V 0 bases, and 3 bases lay outside the gene matches. This CDR3 region has 15 residues. The CDR3 DNA follows: TGTGCCAGCAGCTTGGGGACTAGCGGGAGAGGTGAGCAGTTCTTC. Translation: CASSLGTSGRGEQFF.

V gene TRBV18 combines with J gene TRBJ2-2; D gene ambiguous. The germline gives CDR1 KGHSH, CDR2 LQKENI. The V end was cut by 0 bases, the J end by 0 bases, with 8 bases between. This CDR3 spans 16 amino acids. DNA for the CDR3: TGTGCCAGCTCACCACCGTCCCTCGCGAACACCGGGGAGCTGTTTTTT. It specifies CASSPPSLANTGELFF.

The rearrangement joins TRBV7-3 to TRBJ2-4, with D tentatively TRBD2 (6 bases). The germline V gene has CDR1 SGHTA and CDR2 FQGTGA. The CDR3 totals 13 residues. The V end was cut by 6 bases, the J end by 7 bases, with 13 bases between. The CDR3 DNA reads TGTGCCAGCAGTCCCGACCGGGGGAACATTCAGTACTTC. It yields the protein CASSPDRGNIQYF.